This TCR beta chain emerged from a study of graft-versus-host responses after intestinal transplantation. Study overall: Every transplant recipient was induced with anti-thymocyte globulin, then maintained on tacrolimus and steroids for roughly 3 years. Study-level results: Early HvG declines after transplant were associated with peak circulating GvH clone levels.

For this clone: Its specificity is unknown.

The length of the CDR3 is 14 residues. CDR1 and CDR2 from the germline V gene are MNHEY and SVGAGI. The V end lost 5 bases, the J end lost 4 bases, and 14 bases lay between the germline ends. Clones were read by immunoSEQ multiplex PCR, and TCRdb kept only the in-frame ones, dropping some. The repertoire has about 130,000 clones, 90% to 95% of them found once; the top ten carry over 0.15%. The TCR originated in a human donor who received an intestinal transplant. The chain is built from TRBV6-5 and TRBJ1-2; D uncertain. Sample: unstimulated CD4+ T cells sorted from spleen or lymph node cells, taken before intestinal transplant. As DNA, the CDR3 is TGTGCCAGCAGTGATCAAGGGTTTGTCTATGGCTACACCTTC. Its protein product is CASSDQGFVYGYTF.